Sequencing of this T cell receptor beta chain was carried out in a study of T-cell reconstitution after alpha-beta-depleted transplantation in children listed by TCRdb under 2016. In the study overall: The study quantitatively tracked T-cell immune reconstitution after TCRalphabeta/CD19-depleted allogeneic hematopoietic cell transplantation in children using TCR repertoire profiling.

Including the terminal cysteine and phenylalanine, the CDR3 comprises 16 residues. Only the CDR3 DNA stays, 48 bases, in frame from base 1. V lost 5 bases and J lost 5 bases, and the count of bases not matched to a germline gene is 9. Overall results and qualifications from the work: The frequencies of hyperexpanded clones fell over the following months, and after one year, T-cell counts and TCRbeta diversity were mostly attributed to newly produced T cells. In some patients, the high TCRbeta diversity seen at day 60 was put down to recipient T cells and intrathymic progenitors that had survived conditioning. The apparently early alphabetaT-cell count recovery about two months after transplant was reportedly dependent on only several hundred rapidly expanded clones derived from non-depleted graft cells.

Library method: PCR. Sequencing was performed on an Illumina HiSeq 2500. Molecular barcoding was employed in the preparation of TCR libraries, with unique molecular identifiers being used to normalize TCRbeta repertoire quantification. The public reads were reanalyzed by TCRdb: fastp trimming at Q25, MiXCR alignment, in-frame beta chains only. Each record represents a unique CDR3 protein, reported with the most common genes and DNA among its rows. This sample has 350,000 to 500,000 distinct CDR3 sequences in its table, and around 46% of those were observed once. Jointly, the top ten make up around 29% of the sample. The sample's treatment or condition label is to be understood as: allogeneic hematopoietic cell transplantation with graft depleted of TCRalphabeta T cells and CD19 B cells. Transplant recipients were children who received TCRalphabeta/CD19-depleted allogeneic hematopoietic cell grafts.

This clonotype showed up many times. No cognate antigen has been identified for it. No much larger clone is present one base from it, and per-base qualities are unavailable. The rearranged segments are TRBV12-3 or TRBV12-4 and TRBJ2-5; 12 bases in the middle match TRBD2. This sequence originates from a girl aged 2-15 years with aplastic anemia, due to receive a stem cell transplant. The source material was PBMCs, sampled before TCRalphabeta/CD19-depleted stem cell transplant. Here the CDR3 is given as CASSPRLAGAYETQYF. In nucleotide form, the sequence is TGTGCCAGCAGTCCCCGACTAGCGGGAGCATATGAGACCCAGTACTTC.